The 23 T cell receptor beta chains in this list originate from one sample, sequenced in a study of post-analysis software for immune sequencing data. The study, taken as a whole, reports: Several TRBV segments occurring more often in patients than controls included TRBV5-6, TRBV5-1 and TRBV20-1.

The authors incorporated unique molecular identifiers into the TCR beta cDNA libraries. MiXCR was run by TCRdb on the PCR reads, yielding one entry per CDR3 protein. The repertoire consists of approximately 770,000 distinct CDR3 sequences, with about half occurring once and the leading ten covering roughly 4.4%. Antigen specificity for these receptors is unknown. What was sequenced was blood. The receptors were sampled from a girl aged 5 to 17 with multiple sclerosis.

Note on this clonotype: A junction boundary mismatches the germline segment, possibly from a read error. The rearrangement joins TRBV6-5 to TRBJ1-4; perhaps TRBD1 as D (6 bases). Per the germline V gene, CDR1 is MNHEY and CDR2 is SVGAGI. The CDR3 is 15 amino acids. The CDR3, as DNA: TGTGCCAGCAGTTCACTAGACAGGCGGGGAGAAAAACGGTTTTTT. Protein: CASSSLDRRGEKRFF.

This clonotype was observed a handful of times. The CDR3 DNA reads TGTGCCAGCAGCCCGGGGCTCCGGGGTGATGAGCAGTACTTC. It yields the protein CASSPGLRGDEQYF. The rearrangement uses TRBV7-9 and TRBJ2-5, with D possibly being TRBD1 or TRBD2 (5 bases each). Germline CDR1 is SEHNR and CDR2 is FQNEAQ (reference sequence). Trimming shortened V by 5 bases and J by 11 bases, and 21 bases separated the two germline ends. The CDR3 runs to 14 residues.

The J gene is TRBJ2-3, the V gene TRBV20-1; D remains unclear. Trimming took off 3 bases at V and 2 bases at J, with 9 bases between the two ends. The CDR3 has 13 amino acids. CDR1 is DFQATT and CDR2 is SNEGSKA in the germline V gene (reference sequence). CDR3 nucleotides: TGCAGTGCTAGCGGGCGCACCACAGATACGCAGTATTTT. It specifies CSASGRTTDTQYF.

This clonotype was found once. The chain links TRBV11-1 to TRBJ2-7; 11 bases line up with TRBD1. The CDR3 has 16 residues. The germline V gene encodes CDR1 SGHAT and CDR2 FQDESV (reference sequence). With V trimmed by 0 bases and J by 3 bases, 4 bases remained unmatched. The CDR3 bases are TGTGCCAGCAGCTTAGCAGGGACAGGGGGTGTCTACGAGCAGTACTTC. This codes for CASSLAGTGGVYEQYF.

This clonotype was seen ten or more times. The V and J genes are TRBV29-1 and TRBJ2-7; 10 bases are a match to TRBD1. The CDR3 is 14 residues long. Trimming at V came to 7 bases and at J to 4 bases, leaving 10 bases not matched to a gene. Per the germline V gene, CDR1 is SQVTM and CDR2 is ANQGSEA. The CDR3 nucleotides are TGCAGCGCCGGCCGGGACAGGGGACCTTACGAGCAGTACTTC. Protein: CSAGRDRGPYEQYF.

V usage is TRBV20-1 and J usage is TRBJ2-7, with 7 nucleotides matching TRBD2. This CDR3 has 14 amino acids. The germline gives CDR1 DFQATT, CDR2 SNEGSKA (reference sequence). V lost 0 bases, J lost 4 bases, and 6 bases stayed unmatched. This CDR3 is CSARDPASGYEQYF. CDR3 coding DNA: TGCAGTGCTAGAGATCCCGCTAGCGGATACGAGCAGTACTTC.

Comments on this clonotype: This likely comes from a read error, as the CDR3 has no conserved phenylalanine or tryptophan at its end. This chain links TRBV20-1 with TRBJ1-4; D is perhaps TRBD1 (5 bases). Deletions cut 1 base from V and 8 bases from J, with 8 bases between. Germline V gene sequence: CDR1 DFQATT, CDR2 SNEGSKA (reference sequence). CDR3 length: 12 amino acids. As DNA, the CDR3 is TGCAGTGCTAGAGGACAGCGGGAAAAACTGTTTTAT. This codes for CSARGQREKLFY.

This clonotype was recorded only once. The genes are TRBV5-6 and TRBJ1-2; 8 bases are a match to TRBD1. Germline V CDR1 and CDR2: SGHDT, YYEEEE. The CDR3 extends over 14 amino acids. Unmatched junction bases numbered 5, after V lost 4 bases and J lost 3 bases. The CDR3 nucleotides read TGTGCCAGCAGCCTGGACAGGGTGGACTATGGCTACACCTTC. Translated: CASSLDRVDYGYTF.

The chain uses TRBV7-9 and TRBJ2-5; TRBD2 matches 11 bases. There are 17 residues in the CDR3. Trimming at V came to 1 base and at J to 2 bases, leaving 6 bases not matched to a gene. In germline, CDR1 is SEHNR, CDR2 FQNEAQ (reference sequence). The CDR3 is CASSLDVLAGVQETQYF. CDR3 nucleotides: TGTGCCAGCAGCTTAGATGTACTAGCGGGAGTACAAGAGACCCAGTACTTC.

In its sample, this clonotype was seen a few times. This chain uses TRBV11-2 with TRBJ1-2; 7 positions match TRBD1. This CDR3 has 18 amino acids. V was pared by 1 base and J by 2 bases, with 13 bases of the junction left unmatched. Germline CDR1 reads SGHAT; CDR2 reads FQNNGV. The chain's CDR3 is CASSLGDRVWDHNYGYTF. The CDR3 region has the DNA TGTGCCAGCAGCTTAGGCGACAGGGTATGGGATCACAACTATGGCTACACCTTC.

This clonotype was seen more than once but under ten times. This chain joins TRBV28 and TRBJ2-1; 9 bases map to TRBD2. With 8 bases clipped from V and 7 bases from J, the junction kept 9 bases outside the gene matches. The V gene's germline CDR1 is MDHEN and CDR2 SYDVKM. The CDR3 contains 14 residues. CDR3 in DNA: TGTGCCAGCCGGGAACTAGCGGGTTGGAATGAGCAGTTCTTC. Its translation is CASRELAGWNEQFF.

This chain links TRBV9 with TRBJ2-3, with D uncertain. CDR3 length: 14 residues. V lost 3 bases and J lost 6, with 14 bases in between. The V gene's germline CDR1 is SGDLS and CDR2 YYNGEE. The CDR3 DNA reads TGTGCCAGCAGCGATCCTCAGGCAGCTGATACGCAGTATTTT. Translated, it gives CASSDPQAADTQYF. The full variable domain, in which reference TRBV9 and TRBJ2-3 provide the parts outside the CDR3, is DSGVTQTPKHLITATGQRVTLRCSPRSGDLSVYWYQQSLDQGLQFLIQYYNGEERAKGNILERFSAQQFPDLHSELNLSSLELGDSALYFCASSDPQAADTQYFGPGTRLTVL.

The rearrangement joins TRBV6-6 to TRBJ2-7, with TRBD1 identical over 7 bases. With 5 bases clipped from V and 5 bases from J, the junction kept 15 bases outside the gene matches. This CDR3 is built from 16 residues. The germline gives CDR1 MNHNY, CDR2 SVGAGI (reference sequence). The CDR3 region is CASSNRATGKTHEQYF. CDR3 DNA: TGTGCCAGCAGTAACCGGGCGACAGGGAAAACGCACGAGCAGTACTTC.

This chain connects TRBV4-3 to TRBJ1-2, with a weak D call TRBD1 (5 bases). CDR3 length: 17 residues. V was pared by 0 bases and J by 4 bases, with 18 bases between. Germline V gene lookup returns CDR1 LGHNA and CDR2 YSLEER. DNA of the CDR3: TGCGCCAGCAGCCAAGAGGTCCAGGGCGGGGGTGCCTATGGCTACACCTTC. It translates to CASSQEVQGGGAYGYTF.

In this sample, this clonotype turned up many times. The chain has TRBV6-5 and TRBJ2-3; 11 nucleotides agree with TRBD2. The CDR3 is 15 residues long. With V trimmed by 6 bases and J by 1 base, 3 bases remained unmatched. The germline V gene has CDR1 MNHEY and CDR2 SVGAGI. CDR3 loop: CASRGGLAGTDTQYF. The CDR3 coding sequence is TGTGCCAGCAGAGGGGGACTAGCGGGCACAGATACGCAGTATTTT.

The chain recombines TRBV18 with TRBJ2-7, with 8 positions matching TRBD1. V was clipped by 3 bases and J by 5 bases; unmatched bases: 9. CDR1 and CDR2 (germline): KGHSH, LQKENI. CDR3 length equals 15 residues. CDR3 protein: CASSPSGTGSHEQYF. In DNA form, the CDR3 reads TGTGCCAGCTCACCTTCAGGGACAGGTAGTCACGAGCAGTACTTC.

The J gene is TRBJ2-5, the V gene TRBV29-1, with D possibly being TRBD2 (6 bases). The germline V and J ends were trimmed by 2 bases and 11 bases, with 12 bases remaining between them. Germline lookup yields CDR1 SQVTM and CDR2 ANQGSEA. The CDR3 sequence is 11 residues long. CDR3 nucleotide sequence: TGCAGCGTTGAACGTCGCGGGGAGCAGTACTTC. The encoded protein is CSVERRGEQYF.

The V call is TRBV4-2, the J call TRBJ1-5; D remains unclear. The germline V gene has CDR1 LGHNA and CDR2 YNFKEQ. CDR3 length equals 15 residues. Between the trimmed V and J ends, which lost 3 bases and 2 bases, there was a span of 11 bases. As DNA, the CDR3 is TGTGCCAGCAGCCAGGGGTTGTATGGCAATCAGCCCCAGCATTTT. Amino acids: CASSQGLYGNQPQHF.

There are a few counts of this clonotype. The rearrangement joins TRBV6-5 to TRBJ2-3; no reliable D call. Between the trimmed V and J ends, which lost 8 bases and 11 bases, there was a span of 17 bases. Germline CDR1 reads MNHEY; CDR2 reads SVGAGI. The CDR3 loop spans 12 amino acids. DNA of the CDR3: TGTGCCAGCTCCTTACCCAACTCGGTGCAGTATTTT. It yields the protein CASSLPNSVQYF.

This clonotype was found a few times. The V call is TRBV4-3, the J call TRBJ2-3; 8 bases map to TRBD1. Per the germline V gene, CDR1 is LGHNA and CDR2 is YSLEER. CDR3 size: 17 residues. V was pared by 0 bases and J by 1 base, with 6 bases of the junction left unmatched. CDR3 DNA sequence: TGCGCCAGCAGCCAAGATCTTCCGGGACAGGGCACAGATACGCAGTATTTT. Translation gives CASSQDLPGQGTDTQYF.

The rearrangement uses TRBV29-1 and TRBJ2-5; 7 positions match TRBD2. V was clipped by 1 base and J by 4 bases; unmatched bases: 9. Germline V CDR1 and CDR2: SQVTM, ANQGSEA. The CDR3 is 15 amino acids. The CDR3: CSVEAHGGRGETQYF. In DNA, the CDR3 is TGCAGCGTTGAAGCCCACGGGGGGAGAGGAGAGACCCAGTACTTC.

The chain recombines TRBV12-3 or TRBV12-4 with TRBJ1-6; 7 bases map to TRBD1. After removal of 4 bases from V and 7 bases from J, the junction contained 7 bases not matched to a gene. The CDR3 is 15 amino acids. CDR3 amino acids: CASSSDREQNSPLHF. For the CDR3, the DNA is TGTGCCAGCAGTTCCGACAGGGAGCAGAATTCACCCCTCCACTTT.

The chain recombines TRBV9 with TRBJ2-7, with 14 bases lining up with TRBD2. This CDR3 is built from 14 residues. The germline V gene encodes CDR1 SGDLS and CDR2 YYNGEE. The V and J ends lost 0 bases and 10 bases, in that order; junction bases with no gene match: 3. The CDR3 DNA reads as TGTGCCAGCAGCGTAGGAGGGACTAGCGGGAGACAGTACTTC. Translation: CASSVGGTSGRQYF.